A single sample gave rise to the 27 T cell receptor beta chains below, sequenced in a study of early T cells in non-severe SARS-CoV-2 infection (dated by TCRdb to the early 2020s). To prepare the library, 5' RACE was applied. TCRdb records NextSeq 500 as the sequencer. Starting from the raw public reads, TCRdb applied fastp trimming at Q25, assembled clones with MiXCR and retained in-frame beta chains. Every entry covers one CDR3 protein and lists the most common genes and DNA from its rows. This sample has 98,000 or so distinct CDR3 sequences in its table, and approximately 11% of those were observed once. Jointly, the top ten make up approximately 5% of the sample. Specimen: whole blood. All receptors derive from an adult who was a healthcare worker with PCR-confirmed SARS-CoV-2 infection or an uninfected control (not recorded which).

The chain joins TRBV13 to TRBJ2-7, with 7 bases that match TRBD1. V trimming: 5 bases; J trimming: 3 bases; junction bases outside the gene matches: 10. CDR3 length equals 15 residues. CDR1 and CDR2 (germline): PRHDT, FYEKMQ (reference sequence). CDR3 DNA: TGTGCCAGCAGCGGACCACAGGGGCTAGACTACGAGCAGTACTTC. Translating gives CASSGPQGLDYEQYF.

This clonotype was counted at least ten times. The J gene is TRBJ2-3, the V gene TRBV6-5; TRBD2 matches at 7 bases. The CDR3 length is 16 residues. With V trimmed by 0 bases and J by 0 bases, 3 bases remained unmatched. The germline gives CDR1 MNHEY, CDR2 SVGAGI. The chain's CDR3 is CASSYSSGASTDTQYF. CDR3 coding DNA: TGTGCCAGCAGTTACTCCAGCGGGGCGAGCACAGATACGCAGTATTTT.

The chain is built from TRBV5-1 and TRBJ2-7; D is perhaps TRBD1 or TRBD2 (5 bases each). V lost 4 bases and J 0 bases, leaving 17 bases between the germline ends. Germline V gene data show CDR1 as SGHRS and CDR2 as YFSETQ. The CDR3 is made up of 16 amino acids. CDR3 DNA: TGCGCCAGCAGCCCCGACGGCCGGGGCCGCTCCTACGAGCAGTACTTC. This codes for CASSPDGRGRSYEQYF.

In its sample, this clonotype was seen many times. J is TRBJ2-3 and V is TRBV30; 11 bases match TRBD1. Trimming cost V 5 bases and J 5 bases; bases outside gene matches: 3. This CDR3 comprises 13 residues. Germline V CDR1 and CDR2: GTSNPN, SVGIG (reference sequence). The CDR3 nucleotides are TGTGCCTGGGGGACAGGGGGTGGAGATACGCAGTATTTT. Encoded protein: CAWGTGGGDTQYF.

The table lists this clonotype with many counts. The V and J genes are TRBV5-1 and TRBJ2-1; D perhaps matches TRBD2 (5 bases). CDR1 SGHRS and CDR2 YFSETQ come from the germline V gene. The CDR3 contains 14 residues. The ends were cut back, 4 bases at V and 10 bases at J, with 18 bases in the middle. CDR3 sequence: CASSPSSLPSEQFF. CDR3 in DNA: TGCGCCAGCAGCCCGTCTAGCCTCCCTAGCGAGCAGTTCTTC.

This clonotype occurred many times. The rearrangement links TRBV20-1 to TRBJ2-7; D is ambiguous. Germline values: CDR1 DFQATT, CDR2 SNEGSKA (reference sequence). This CDR3 contains 14 residues. Trimming removed 2 bases from V and 0 bases from J, with 11 bases in between. CDR3 sequence (DNA): TGCAGTGCTAGAATGGGCGGCGGCTCCTACGAGCAGTACTTC. It encodes CSARMGGGSYEQYF.

DNA of the CDR3: TGTGCCAGTAGTATAGACGTAACAGGGTGGCGGACCCAGTACTTC. It translates to CASSIDVTGWRTQYF. The J gene is TRBJ2-5, the V gene TRBV19; tentatively, D is TRBD1 (6 bases). V dropped 0 bases and J dropped 7 bases, with 15 bases sitting between them. CDR3 size: 15 residues. Looked up from germline, CDR1 is LNHDA and CDR2 is SQIVND (reference sequence).

The chain is built from TRBV7-8 and TRBJ1-5; TRBD1 might be the D (5 bases). The germline V gene has CDR1 SGHVS and CDR2 FQNEAQ. Trimming cost V 0 bases and J 9 bases, with 15 bases left between them. The CDR3 is made up of 15 amino acids. The CDR3 sequence is CASSLAGTLRGPQHF. Here the CDR3 DNA reads TGTGCCAGCAGCTTAGCCGGGACTTTAAGAGGGCCCCAGCATTTT.

This clonotype has a handful of counts. The chain employs TRBV4-1 and TRBJ2-5; D possibly corresponds to TRBD2 (6 bases). This CDR3 is built from 16 residues. From germline, CDR1 is MGHRA and CDR2 YSYEKL. V was clipped by 0 bases and J by 2 bases, with 13 bases between them. The CDR3 loop reads CASSQELGLTQETQYF. The CDR3 nucleotides are TGCGCCAGCAGCCAAGAATTGGGACTTACTCAAGAGACCCAGTACTTC.

Concerning this clonotype: A much bigger clone sits one base away, suggesting this may be a read error. The chain joins TRBV5-1 to TRBJ2-7; 11 nucleotides line up with TRBD2. This CDR3 region has 14 residues. CDR1 is SGHRS, CDR2 YFSETQ, per germline. The V and J ends lost 4 bases and 8 bases, in that order; junction bases with no gene match: 8. The CDR3 sequence: CASSPTSGMAKQYF. CDR3 nucleotides: TGCGCCAGCAGCCCGACTAGCGGGATGGCTAAGCAGTACTTC.

This clonotype has a handful of counts. V usage is TRBV28 and J usage is TRBJ1-6; D is ambiguous. The CDR3 extends over 14 amino acids. V was clipped by 2 bases and J by 9 bases, with 11 bases between them. The germline V gene has CDR1 MDHEN and CDR2 SYDVKM. CDR3 nucleotides: TGTGCCAGCAGTTTAGGCCATTCGGGTTCACCCCTCCACTTT. It is translated as CASSLGHSGSPLHF.

This clonotype was picked up many times. V gene TRBV14 combines with J gene TRBJ1-1; D possibly corresponds to TRBD1 (5 bases). The CDR3 has 16 residues. Trimming left V 0 bases short and J 0 bases short, with 11 bases between. CDR1 and CDR2 from the germline V gene are SGHDN and FVKESK. The DNA of the CDR3 is TGTGCCAGCAGCCAAGATTTGGGGGAAGTGAACACTGAAGCTTTCTTT. Translated, it gives CASSQDLGEVNTEAFF.

The rearrangement uses TRBV28 and TRBJ1-2; 8 bases fit TRBD1. The CDR3 has 14 residues. The germline gives CDR1 MDHEN, CDR2 SYDVKM. J was trimmed by 4 bases and V by 5 bases; bases with no gene match: 6. The CDR3 sequence: CASSPDRVAYGYTF. DNA of the CDR3: TGTGCCAGCAGTCCGGACAGGGTGGCCTATGGCTACACCTTC.

Comments on this clonotype: This sequence may be a read error, since a much larger clone differs from it by one base. This chain joins TRBV9 and TRBJ2-1, with D perhaps TRBD2 (6 bases). With 2 bases removed from V and 0 bases from J, the gap between germline ends came to 9 bases. Germline CDR1 and CDR2: SGDLS and YYNGEE. The CDR3 has 15 residues. In nucleotides, the CDR3 is TGTGCCAGCAGCGTCGCGGGGCGCTCCTACAATGAGCAGTTCTTC. Protein sequence: CASSVAGRSYNEQFF.

V is TRBV20-1 and J is TRBJ1-2, with D maybe TRBD1 (5 bases). Per germline, CDR1 DFQATT and CDR2 SNEGSKA (reference sequence). V was pared by 7 bases and J by 5 bases, with 20 bases between. The CDR3 contains 14 residues. The chain's CDR3 is CSGGRYGTQYGYTF. CDR3 coding DNA: TGCAGTGGGGGACGTTACGGGACTCAGTATGGCTACACCTTC.

The chain employs TRBV20-1 and TRBJ2-4; 8 bases align to TRBD1. Germline V gene data show CDR1 as DFQATT and CDR2 as SNEGSKA (reference sequence). The J segment lost 2 bases and the V segment lost 4 bases, leaving 10 bases of the junction unmatched. The CDR3 spans 16 residues. CDR3 nucleotide sequence: TGCAGTGCTACCCACCGGGCAGGGGGCCCCAAAAACATTCAGTACTTC. This sequence encodes CSATHRAGGPKNIQYF.

This clonotype was counted ten times or more. This chain connects TRBV4-1 to TRBJ2-1, with 15 bases lining up with TRBD2. V shed 2 bases and J 6 bases; nucleotides not matched to a gene: 8. The germline V gene encodes CDR1 MGHRA and CDR2 YSYEKL. CDR3 length: 18 amino acids. CDR3 region: CASSQIDMGLAGGNEQFF. DNA of the CDR3: TGCGCCAGCAGCCAAATTGATATGGGACTAGCGGGGGGCAATGAGCAGTTCTTC.

This rearrangement joins TRBV13 to TRBJ1-3, with 7 bases that match TRBD1. CDR1 and CDR2 (germline): PRHDT, FYEKMQ (reference sequence). The CDR3 totals 14 residues. The V gene end was trimmed by 3 bases and the J gene end by 4 bases; junction bases not matched to a gene: 3. The CDR3 is CASSFDRDGNTIYF. The CDR3 DNA is TGTGCCAGCAGCTTTGACAGGGACGGAAACACCATATATTTT.

In its sample, this clonotype was seen many times. The V call is TRBV25-1, the J call TRBJ2-5, with 9 bases fitting TRBD2. Germline V gives CDR1 MGHDK, CDR2 SYGVNS. The CDR3 has 14 amino acids. J gave up 9 bases and V 0 bases, and 5 bases lay outside the gene matches. The CDR3 nucleotides are TGTGCCAGCAGTGAATATAGCGGGAGTGGGGCCCAGTACTTC. It encodes CASSEYSGSGAQYF.

This clonotype was recorded a few times. The genes are TRBV27 and TRBJ1-5; tentatively, D is TRBD1 (5 bases). There are 15 residues in the CDR3. Trimming pared 0 bases from V and 7 bases from J, leaving 13 bases between. In germline, CDR1 is MNHEY, CDR2 SMNVEV (reference sequence). The CDR3 region has the DNA TGTGCCAGCAGTTTATCGGGCGAGGGGTACCAGCCCCAGCATTTT. This codes for CASSLSGEGYQPQHF.

This clonotype was counted between two and nine times. The rearrangement uses TRBV5-1 and TRBJ1-1, with D unclear. V gave up 0 bases and J gave up 3 bases, with 6 bases separating them. Per the germline V gene, CDR1 is SGHRS and CDR2 is YFSETQ. The CDR3 totals 13 residues. The CDR3: CASSLGRDTEAFF. The CDR3 nucleotides read TGCGCCAGCAGCTTGGGGCGGGACACTGAAGCTTTCTTT.

The sample holds a few counts of this clonotype. This chain connects TRBV20-1 to TRBJ2-3; 10 positions agree with TRBD2. Trimming cost V 1 base and J 3 bases; bases outside gene matches: 7. In germline, CDR1 is DFQATT, CDR2 SNEGSKA (reference sequence). The CDR3 has 16 amino acids. As DNA, the CDR3 is TGCAGTGCTAGAGGGCTAGCGGGAGTACGTACAGATACGCAGTATTTT. Amino acid sequence: CSARGLAGVRTDTQYF.

This clonotype was picked up many times. V usage is TRBV11-3 and J usage is TRBJ2-7; 7 positions agree with TRBD2. Germline V gene lookup returns CDR1 SGHNT and CDR2 YENEEA. This CDR3 is built from 14 residues. Trimming removed 5 bases from V and 0 bases from J; junction bases left unmatched: 4. The CDR3 DNA reads TGTGCCAGCAGCCCGGCGGGGGTCTCCTACGAGCAGTACTTC. Protein product: CASSPAGVSYEQYF.

Many counts were recorded for this clonotype. CDR3 residues: CAINPRQGADEQYF. CDR3 sequence (DNA): TGTGCCATCAACCCCAGACAGGGGGCCGACGAGCAGTACTTC. J is TRBJ2-7 and V is TRBV10-3; 10 bases match TRBD1. Germline trimming cut 7 bases from V and 5 bases from J; bases unmatched to any gene: 8. There are 14 residues in the CDR3. Germline CDR1 ENHRY, CDR2 SYGVKD.

This chain uses TRBV28 with TRBJ1-5; D ambiguous. Germline V gene sequence: CDR1 MDHEN, CDR2 SYDVKM. V was clipped by 3 bases and J by 5 bases, with 8 bases between them. This CDR3 has 13 amino acids. CDR3 protein: CASSFGSYQPQHF. The CDR3 nucleotides read TGTGCCAGCAGTTTTGGCAGCTATCAGCCCCAGCATTTT.

The sample holds many counts of this clonotype. The CDR3 nucleotides read TGTGCCACCAGCAGACGGGACAGTCCATACGAGCAGTACTTC. This encodes CATSRRDSPYEQYF. The V gene is TRBV15, the J gene TRBJ2-7; the match to TRBD1 covers 7 bases. CDR3 length equals 14 residues. J gave up 4 bases and V 2 bases, and 5 bases lay outside the gene matches. Germline CDR1 and CDR2: LNHNV and YYDKDF (reference sequence).

The chain joins TRBV5-4 to TRBJ2-7; 9 nucleotides align to TRBD1. CDR1 SGHNT and CDR2 YYREEE come from the germline V gene (reference sequence). This CDR3 comprises 14 residues. Losses at the gene ends were 5 bases for V and 0 bases for J; bases not matched to a gene: 3. The CDR3 DNA follows: TGTGCCAGCAGTAAGACAGGGGGCTCCTACGAGCAGTACTTC. It translates to CASSKTGGSYEQYF.